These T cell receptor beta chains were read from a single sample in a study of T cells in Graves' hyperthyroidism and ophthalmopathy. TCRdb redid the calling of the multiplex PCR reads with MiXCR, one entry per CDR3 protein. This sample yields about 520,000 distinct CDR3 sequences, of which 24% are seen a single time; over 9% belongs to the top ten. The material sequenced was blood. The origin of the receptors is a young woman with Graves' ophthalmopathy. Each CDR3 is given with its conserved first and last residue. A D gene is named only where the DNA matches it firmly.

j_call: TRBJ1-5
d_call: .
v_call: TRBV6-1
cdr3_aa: CASRATGFRGQPQHF

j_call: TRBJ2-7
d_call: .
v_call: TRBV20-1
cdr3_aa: CSAPTEGYEQYF

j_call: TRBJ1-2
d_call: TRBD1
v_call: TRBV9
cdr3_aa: CASSGGTGAGYTF

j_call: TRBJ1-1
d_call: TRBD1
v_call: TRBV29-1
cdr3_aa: CSADTGGWEAFF

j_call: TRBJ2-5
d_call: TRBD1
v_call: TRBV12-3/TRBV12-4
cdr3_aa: CASSYSGDRETQYF

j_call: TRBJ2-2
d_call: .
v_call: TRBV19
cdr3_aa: CASRDPGNTGELFF

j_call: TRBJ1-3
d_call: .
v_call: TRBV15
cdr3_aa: CATSTESGEAPRYF

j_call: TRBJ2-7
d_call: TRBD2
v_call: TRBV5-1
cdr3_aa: CASSAKPLAGKDYEQYF

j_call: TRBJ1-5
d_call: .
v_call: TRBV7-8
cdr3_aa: CASSLSGGTQHF

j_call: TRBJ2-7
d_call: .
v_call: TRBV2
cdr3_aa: CASSVQSGAYEQYF

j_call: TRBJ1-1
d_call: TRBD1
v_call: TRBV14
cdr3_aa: CASSKTGQGFGEAFF

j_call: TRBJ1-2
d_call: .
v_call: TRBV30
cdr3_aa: CAGSTDTYYGYTF

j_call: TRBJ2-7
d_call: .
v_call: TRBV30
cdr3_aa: CAWSVRSTNYEQYF

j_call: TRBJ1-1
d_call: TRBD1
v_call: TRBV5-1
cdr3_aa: CASSPTGGEDTEAFF

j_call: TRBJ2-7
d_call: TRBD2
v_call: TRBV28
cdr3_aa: CASREPAGGGEQYF

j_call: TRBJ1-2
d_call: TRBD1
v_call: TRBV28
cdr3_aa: CATSLSNLGQTNYGYTF

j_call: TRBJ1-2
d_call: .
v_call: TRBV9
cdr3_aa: CASSADGGYYGYTF

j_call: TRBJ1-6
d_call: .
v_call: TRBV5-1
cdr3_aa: CASSLYQGGRSPLHF

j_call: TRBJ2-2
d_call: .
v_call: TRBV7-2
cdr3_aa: CASSLVPAGELFF

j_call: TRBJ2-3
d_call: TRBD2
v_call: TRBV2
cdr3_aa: CASSDNGGADTDTQYF

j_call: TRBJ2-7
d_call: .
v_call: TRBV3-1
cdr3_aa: CASSPLLIGIPYEQYF

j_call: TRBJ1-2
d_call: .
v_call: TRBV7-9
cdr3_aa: CASSLTSARGYTF

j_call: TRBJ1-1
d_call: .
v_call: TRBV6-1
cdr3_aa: CASSEGELNTEAFF

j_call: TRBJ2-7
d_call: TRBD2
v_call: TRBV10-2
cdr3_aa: CASRLAGDPYEQYF

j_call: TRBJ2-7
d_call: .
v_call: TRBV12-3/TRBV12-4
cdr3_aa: CASSFGGGTYEQYF

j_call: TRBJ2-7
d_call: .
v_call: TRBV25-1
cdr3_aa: CASSEWGYERYF

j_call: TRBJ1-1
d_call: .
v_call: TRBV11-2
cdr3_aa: CASSSQMGGSEAFF

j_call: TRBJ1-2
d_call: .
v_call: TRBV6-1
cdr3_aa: CAGSTGTPGYTF

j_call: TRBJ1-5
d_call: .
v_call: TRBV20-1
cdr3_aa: CSARELGNQPQHF

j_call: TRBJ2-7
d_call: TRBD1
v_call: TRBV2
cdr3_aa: CASLDWQGAGEQYF

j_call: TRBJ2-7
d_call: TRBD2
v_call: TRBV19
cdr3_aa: CASSTGLAGGRPYEQYF

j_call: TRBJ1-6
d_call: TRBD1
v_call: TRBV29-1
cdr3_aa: CSVGGTANSPLHF

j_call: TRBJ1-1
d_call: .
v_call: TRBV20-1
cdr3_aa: CSAYINTEAFF

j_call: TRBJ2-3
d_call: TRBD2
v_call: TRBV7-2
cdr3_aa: CASSLAGLAGITDTQYF

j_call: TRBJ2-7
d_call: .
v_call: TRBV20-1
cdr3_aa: CSARDLEAGAHYEQYF

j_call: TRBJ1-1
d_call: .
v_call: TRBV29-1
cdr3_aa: CSVAATGLMNTEAFF

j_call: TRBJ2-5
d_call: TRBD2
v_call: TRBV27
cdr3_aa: CASSFPGGETQYF

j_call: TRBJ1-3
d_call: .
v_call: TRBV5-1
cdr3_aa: CASSHTGDSGNTIYF

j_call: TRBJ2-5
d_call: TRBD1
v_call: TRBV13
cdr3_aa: CASSRRGRGETQYF

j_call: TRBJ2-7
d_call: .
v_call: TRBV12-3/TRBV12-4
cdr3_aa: CASSLTGSYEQYF

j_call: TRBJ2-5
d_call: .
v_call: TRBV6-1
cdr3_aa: CASRSLPGQETQYF